The clone carrying this T cell receptor (beta chain) was counted many times. 5'RACE with 10-nucleotide random UMIs generated the cDNA. Via MiXCR, TCRdb re-called the 5' RACE reads, giving one row per CDR3 protein. The sample carries about 55,000 distinct CDR3 sequences, about 4.2% recorded once. This specimen belongs to a study of neurological immune-mediated disorders. About the study: Relapsing-remitting disease affected around 31, and secondary progressive 3, of around 34 multiple sclerosis patients.

Sorted libraries came from 1 million CD4+ or CD8+ T cells. The CDR3 covers 12 residues. Germline V gene sequence: CDR1 ENHRY, CDR2 SYGVKD. Trimming shortened V by 0 bases and J by 4 bases, and 3 bases separated the two germline ends. The specimen sequenced was CD4+ T cells from blood. The receptor was derived from a woman aged 40 to 50 with multiple sclerosis. The V call is TRBV10-3, the J call TRBJ2-5; D remains ambiguous. The DNA for the CDR3 is TGTGCCATCAGTGAGTCCGCAGAGACCCAGTACTTC. The encoded protein is CAISESAETQYF.